Following are 21 T cell receptor beta chains from one sample sequenced in a study of blood T cell repertoires in COVID-19 (dated by TCRdb to the early 2020s). The method behind the library was the immunoSEQ multiplex PCR assay. The immuneACCESS repertoire file appears here via TCRdb, limited to in-frame rearrangements. These files lack a portion of the clones; in checked studies, under half of the deficit traces to unresolved V genes, and the cause of the others is not known. The sample records about 73,000 clones, around nine tenths of which are singletons. Roughly 15% of the sample rests with the top ten. The specimen sequenced was peripheral blood. The receptors derive from a woman at least 80 years old with active or convalescent COVID-19.

The V and J genes are TRBV4-1 and TRBJ2-5; 8 nucleotides agree with TRBD2. The V gene's germline CDR1 is MGHRA and CDR2 YSYEKL. This CDR3 comprises 14 residues. The V gene end was trimmed by 6 bases and the J gene end by 4 bases; junction bases not matched to a gene: 7. CDR3 loop: CASRPGGAGETQYF. CDR3 nucleotides: TGCGCCAGCAGACCCGGGGGGGCAGGAGAGACCCAGTACTTC.

This clone was detected a few times. The genes are TRBV13 and TRBJ2-7, with 10 bases aligning to TRBD1. There are 13 residues in the CDR3. Trimming cost V 5 bases and J 6 bases; bases outside gene matches: 4. The germline V gene has CDR1 PRHDT and CDR2 FYEKMQ (reference sequence). CDR3 protein: CASSPGTGAEQYF. CDR3 DNA sequence: TGTGCCAGCAGCCCCGGGACAGGGGCCGAGCAGTACTTC.

V gene TRBV7-8 combines with J gene TRBJ1-3; D is perhaps TRBD1 (6 bases). The CDR3 extends over 16 amino acids. The germline V gene encodes CDR1 SGHVS and CDR2 FQNEAQ. V was cut by 2 bases and J by 4 bases, with 15 bases left in between. This CDR3 is CASSLSGGQSGNTIYF. CDR3 DNA: TGTGCCAGCAGCTTATCGGGAGGACAGTCCGGAAACACCATATATTTT.

The chain employs TRBV4-2 and TRBJ2-7, with a possible D match to TRBD2 (6 bases). Trimming shortened V by 0 bases and J by 2 bases, and 14 bases separated the two germline ends. CDR3 length: 16 residues. Germline CDR1 and CDR2: LGHNA and YNFKEQ. This chain's CDR3 is CASSQDRTIPTYEQYF. The CDR3 region has the DNA TGTGCCAGCAGCCAAGATAGGACTATTCCGACCTACGAGCAGTACTTC.

This rearrangement joins TRBV2 to TRBJ2-7; D is undetermined. The length of the CDR3 is 14 residues. CDR1 is SNHLY, CDR2 FYNNEI, per germline. Trimming stripped 5 bases from V and 0 bases from J, with 11 bases between. This CDR3 is CASSRTVSSYEQYF. In nucleotides, the CDR3 is TGTGCCAGCAGTCGCACAGTGAGCTCCTACGAGCAGTACTTC.

This chain uses TRBV5-1 with TRBJ2-7; TRBD1 might be the D (5 bases). Per the germline V gene, CDR1 is SGHRS and CDR2 is YFSETQ. Between the trimmed V and J ends, which lost 0 bases and 0 bases, there was a span of 7 bases. The CDR3 runs to 14 residues. CDR3 amino acids: CASSLAGLSYEQYF. The CDR3 DNA follows: TGCGCCAGCAGCTTGGCAGGGCTCTCCTACGAGCAGTACTTC.

Here the CDR3 DNA reads TGTGCCAGCAGCCAACAGGGGTCGGCCCTCCACTTT. Amino acid sequence: CASSQQGSALHF. The chain uses TRBV3-1 (or the pseudogene TRBV3-2) and TRBJ1-6; D is possibly TRBD1 (6 bases). Germline CDR1 is LGHDT and CDR2 is YNNKEL (reference sequence). V was pared by 2 bases and J by 14 bases, with 10 bases between. The CDR3 is made up of 12 amino acids.

The chain is built from TRBV5-1 and TRBJ2-3; TRBD1 might be the D (5 bases). CDR3 length equals 16 residues. With 4 bases removed from V and 1 base from J, the gap between germline ends came to 16 bases. Germline V CDR1 and CDR2: SGHRS, YFSETQ. The DNA for the CDR3 is TGCGCCAGCAGCCCAGGGCCCCCTCCAGGCACAGATACGCAGTATTTT. Translated: CASSPGPPPGTDTQYF.

The chain recombines TRBV10-3 with TRBJ2-5; D gene ambiguous. There are 16 residues in the CDR3. Per the germline V gene, CDR1 is ENHRY and CDR2 is SYGVKD. Between the trimmed V and J ends, which lost 2 bases and 2 bases, there was a span of 15 bases. This CDR3 is CAISEPGKSFQETQYF. Written as DNA, the CDR3 is TGTGCCATCAGTGAGCCGGGTAAATCTTTTCAAGAGACCCAGTACTTC.

CDR3 DNA sequence: TGTGCCAGCAGTTCCGGGGAGCCCCAGCATTTT. Translated, it gives CASSSGEPQHF. The chain is built from TRBV12-3 or TRBV12-4 and TRBJ1-5; D unclear. This CDR3 spans 11 amino acids. V lost 4 bases, J lost 8 bases, and 6 bases lay in between.

As DNA, the CDR3 is TGCGCCACTTTTCCTATGCTTGCCAAAAACATTCAGTACTTC. Translated, it gives CATFPMLAKNIQYF. The V and J genes are TRBV4-1 and TRBJ2-4, with no clear D. The CDR3 is 14 amino acids. With 10 bases removed from V and 1 base from J, the gap between germline ends came to 14 bases. In germline, CDR1 is MGHRA, CDR2 YSYEKL.

The rearrangement joins TRBV7-3 to TRBJ1-1; 12 nucleotides agree with TRBD1. There are 16 residues in the CDR3. Germline V gives CDR1 SGHTA, CDR2 FQGTGA. Unmatched junction bases numbered 12, after V lost 7 bases and J lost 6 bases. CDR3 amino acids: CASTGQGAGMYSEAFF. In DNA, the CDR3 is TGTGCCAGCACGGGACAGGGGGCAGGGATGTACTCTGAAGCTTTCTTT.

The chain uses TRBV28 and TRBJ1-2; no definite D call. The germline V gene has CDR1 MDHEN and CDR2 SYDVKM. The V and J ends lost 2 bases and 3 bases respectively, with 7 bases between them. The CDR3 has 13 amino acids. The CDR3 loop is CASSLNLDYGYTF. CDR3 in DNA: TGTGCCAGCAGTTTAAACTTAGACTATGGCTACACCTTC.

In DNA, the CDR3 is TGTGCCAGCAGTTTCTCTAACAGGGTCAACTATAGCAATCAGCCCCAGCATTTT. This encodes CASSFSNRVNYSNQPQHF. This chain connects TRBV28 to TRBJ1-5; perhaps TRBD1 as D (6 bases). The germline CDR1 and CDR2 sequences are MDHEN and SYDVKM. The CDR3 spans 18 residues. With 3 bases removed from V and 0 bases from J, the gap between germline ends came to 18 bases.

The CDR3 nucleotides read TGTGCCAGCAGTTCTCCCTCAGGGGCCAGGGGTTCACCCCTCCACTTT. Protein: CASSSPSGARGSPLHF. The chain links TRBV6-5 to TRBJ1-6; weak D call: TRBD1 (6 bases). CDR3 length: 16 residues. The germline V gene encodes CDR1 MNHEY and CDR2 SVGAGI. Trimming removed 4 bases from V and 9 bases from J, with 19 bases in between.

This clone came up a few times. The chain joins TRBV4-1 to TRBJ1-1; TRBD1 aligns across 10 bases. V lost 5 bases, J lost 0 bases, and 6 bases stayed unmatched. CDR3 length: 16 residues. Germline V lookup: CDR1 MGHRA, CDR2 YSYEKL. The CDR3 region has the DNA TGCGCCAGCAGCTTGGGACAGGGGCGTATGAACACTGAAGCTTTCTTT. This codes for CASSLGQGRMNTEAFF.

This chain links TRBV5-4 with TRBJ2-2; D is perhaps TRBD1 (6 bases). The germline V and J ends were trimmed by 4 bases and 0 bases, with 13 bases remaining between them. Germline CDR1 reads SGHNT; CDR2 reads YYREEE (reference sequence). CDR3 size: 16 residues. CDR3 coding DNA: TGTGCCAGCAGCCCCCCGAGGGGGACGAACACCGGGGAGCTGTTTTTT. It yields the protein CASSPPRGTNTGELFF.

This clone was counted between two and nine times. The gene calls are TRBV7-3 and TRBJ2-3, with TRBD1 matching over 8 bases. The germline V gene encodes CDR1 SGHTA and CDR2 FQGTGA. V lost 5 bases, J lost 4 bases, and 5 bases stayed unmatched. CDR3 length equals 14 residues. The CDR3 protein is CASSPGTGADTQYF. The CDR3 region has the DNA TGTGCCAGCAGCCCGGGGACAGGAGCAGATACGCAGTATTTT.

The chain employs TRBV6-4 and TRBJ1-6; 9 bases map to TRBD1. This CDR3 is 14 amino acids long. Unmatched junction bases numbered 5, after V lost 8 bases and J lost 6 bases. CDR1 and CDR2 from the germline V gene are MRHNA and SNTAGT. CDR3 loop: CASQRGQGNSPLHF. DNA for the CDR3: TGTGCCAGCCAGAGGGGACAGGGTAATTCACCCCTCCACTTT.

The V and J genes are TRBV5-1 and TRBJ2-5; the D gene is possibly TRBD2 (7 bases). The CDR3 has 14 amino acids. The germline CDR1 and CDR2 sequences are SGHRS and YFSETQ. The V gene lost 4 bases and the J gene lost 1 base, with 11 bases spanning the gap. CDR3 DNA: TGCGCCAGCAGCGGGGGGGCAGTCCAAGAGACCCAGTACTTC. It is translated as CASSGGAVQETQYF.

The sample holds a few counts of this clone. The chain is built from TRBV28 and TRBJ1-2; a possible D gene is TRBD1 (5 bases). The germline V gene encodes CDR1 MDHEN and CDR2 SYDVKM. This CDR3 is built from 15 residues. V lost 2 bases to trimming and J lost 4 bases, with 14 bases between them. The CDR3 loop is CASSLLVDSSYGYTF. The CDR3 coding sequence is TGTGCCAGCAGTTTACTCGTTGACAGTAGCTATGGCTACACCTTC.